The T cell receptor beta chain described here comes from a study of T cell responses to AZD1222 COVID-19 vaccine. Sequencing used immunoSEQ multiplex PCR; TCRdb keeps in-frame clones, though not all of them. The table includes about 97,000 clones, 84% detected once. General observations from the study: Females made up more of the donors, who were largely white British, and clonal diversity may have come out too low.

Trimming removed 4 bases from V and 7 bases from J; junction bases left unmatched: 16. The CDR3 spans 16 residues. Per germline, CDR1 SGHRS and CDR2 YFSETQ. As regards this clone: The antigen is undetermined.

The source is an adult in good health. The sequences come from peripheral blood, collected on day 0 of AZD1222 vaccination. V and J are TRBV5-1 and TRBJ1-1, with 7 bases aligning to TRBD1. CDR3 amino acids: CASSPQGGDRTVEAFF. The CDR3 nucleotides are TGCGCCAGCAGCCCGCAGGGAGGGGACAGAACCGTTGAAGCTTTCTTT.